These T cell receptor beta chains were read from a single sample in a study of T cells in Graves' hyperthyroidism and ophthalmopathy. TCRdb reprocessed the multiplex PCR reads via MiXCR and lists one record per CDR3 protein. The sample consists of hundreds of thousands of distinct CDR3 sequences, about 14% of them appearing once. The sequenced sample consisted of blood. The source of these receptors is a woman in her 50s with Graves' ophthalmopathy. Both conserved end residues are part of each CDR3. Each record gives: D gene, clone size, J gene, V gene, CDR3 protein, CDR3 DNA. A D gene is named only where the DNA matches it firmly. A row's size may be missing; if present it is once, few, many or a size class.

TRBD2 | many | TRBJ2-1 | TRBV2 | CASRLEGLADNEQFF | TGTGCCAGCAGGCTTGAGGGCCTAGCGGACAATGAGCAGTTCTTC
TRBD2 | few | TRBJ2-7 | TRBV5-1 | CASSLKGLAYEQYF | TGCGCCAGCAGCTTGAAGGGACTAGCGTACGAGCAGTACTTC
. | few | TRBJ2-6 | TRBV7-2 | CASSTGAGANVLTF | TGTGCCAGCAGTACGGGGGCTGGGGCCAACGTCCTGACTTTC
. | . | TRBJ2-6 | TRBV7-8 | CASSSHRVPGANVLTF | TGTGCCAGCAGCTCCCACAGGGTTCCCGGGGCCAACGTCCTGACTTTC
TRBD1 | many | TRBJ2-7 | TRBV12-3/TRBV12-4 | CASSFRDRGREQYF | TGTGCCAGCAGTTTTCGGGACAGGGGGCGCGAGCAGTACTTC
TRBD2 | many | TRBJ2-5 | TRBV7-6 | CASSLRTSGLQETQYF | TGTGCCAGCAGCCTTCGGACTAGCGGGTTACAAGAGACCCAGTACTTC
TRBD1 | few | TRBJ2-1 | TRBV4-1 | CASSARTGFQFF | TGCGCCAGCAGCGCCCGGACAGGGTTCCAGTTCTTC
TRBD1 | . | TRBJ2-7 | TRBV3-1 | CASNQGYRGHEQYF | TGTGCCAGCAACCAAGGCTACAGGGGGCACGAGCAGTACTTC
TRBD1 | . | TRBJ1-5 | TRBV5-1 | CASSLAGGDQPQHF | TGCGCCAGCAGCTTGGCAGGGGGCGATCAGCCCCAGCATTTT
TRBD1 | . | TRBJ2-7 | TRBV19 | CASSPGQIMTYEQYF | TGTGCCAGTAGTCCGGGACAGATAATGACCTACGAGCAGTACTTC
TRBD2 | few | TRBJ2-1 | TRBV7-9 | CASSPTSAVTYNEQFF | TGTGCCAGCAGCCCCACTAGCGCGGTAACCTACAATGAGCAGTTCTTC
TRBD2 | many | TRBJ2-2 | TRBV24-1 | CATSDHPRTSGTVDTGELFF | TGTGCCACCAGTGATCACCCGCGGACTAGCGGGACCGTCGACACCGGGGAGCTGTTTTTT
. | . | TRBJ1-1 | TRBV7-9 | CASSLVPIAEAFF | TGTGCCAGCAGCTTAGTCCCGATAGCTGAAGCTTTCTTT
TRBD2 | many | TRBJ2-7 | TRBV7-2 | CASSIRGGPSEQYF | TGTGCCAGCAGCATTAGGGGAGGGCCCTCCGAGCAGTACTTC
. | many | TRBJ1-2 | TRBV20-1 | CSATRDFNYGYTF | TGCAGTGCAACCCGGGACTTTAACTATGGCTACACCTTC
. | few | TRBJ1-2 | TRBV5-6 | CASSLAGRPNYGYTF | TGTGCCAGCAGCTTGGCAGGCAGGCCTAACTATGGCTACACCTTC
TRBD1 | few | TRBJ1-3 | TRBV20-1 | CSAPDRVDFGNTIYF | TGCAGTGCACCTGACAGGGTCGACTTTGGAAACACCATATATTTT
. | many | TRBJ1-5 | TRBV7-2 | CASSLWGPDKGQPQHF | TGTGCCAGCAGCTTATGGGGCCCGGATAAGGGCCAGCCCCAGCATTTT
. | many | TRBJ2-7 | TRBV27 | CASSFRQTYEQYF | TGTGCCAGCAGTTTTAGACAGACCTACGAGCAGTACTTC
. | many | TRBJ1-2 | TRBV30 | CAWIVHANGYTF | TGTGCCTGGATCGTCCACGCCAATGGCTACACCTTC
TRBD2 | many | TRBJ2-1 | TRBV7-6 | CASSQRPGTSGSLLYNEQFF | TGTGCCAGCAGCCAAAGACCCGGGACTAGCGGGAGCTTATTATACAATGAGCAGTTCTTC
. | many | TRBJ1-1 | TRBV30 | CAWSPPDRLNTEAFF | TGTGCCTGGAGTCCGCCTGACAGGCTGAACACTGAAGCTTTCTTT
. | . | TRBJ2-1 | TRBV9 | CASSVGSWGGQIYNEQFF | TGTGCCAGCAGCGTAGGTTCGTGGGGTGGGCAGATCTACAATGAGCAGTTCTTC
TRBD2 | . | TRBJ2-7 | TRBV7-6 | CASSLFSGTSGSILYEQYF | TGTGCCAGCAGCTTATTCTCGGGGACTAGCGGGAGTATTCTCTACGAGCAGTACTTC
. | . | TRBJ1-2 | TRBV7-9 | CASSMGLALFGYTF | TGTGCCAGCAGCATGGGACTGGCTCTGTTCGGCTACACCTTC
TRBD2 | many | TRBJ2-1 | TRBV28 | CASRTGGPNNEQFF | TGTGCCAGCAGGACGGGAGGGCCTAACAATGAGCAGTTCTTC
TRBD2 | many | TRBJ2-1 | TRBV6-2/TRBV6-3 | CASSYGTRYNEQFF | TGTGCCAGCAGTTACGGGACTAGATACAATGAGCAGTTCTTC
TRBD2 | few | TRBJ2-1 | TRBV27 | CASSFKGWGGISYNEQFF | TGTGCCAGCAGTTTCAAGGGTTGGGGGGGGATCTCCTACAATGAGCAGTTCTTC
TRBD1 | few | TRBJ1-6 | TRBV5-1 | CASSLEETGRSPLHF | TGCGCCAGCAGCTTGGAGGAGACAGGGCGGTCACCCCTCCACTTT
. | many | TRBJ2-5 | TRBV12-3/TRBV12-4 | CASRGVVRETQYF | TGTGCCAGCAGAGGGGTGGTCCGGGAGACCCAGTACTTC
. | many | TRBJ1-2 | TRBV30 | CAWSETHGAGYTF | TGTGCCTGGAGTGAAACCCATGGAGCTGGCTACACCTTC
. | many | TRBJ2-3 | TRBV15 | CATSRAGDTDTQYF | TGTGCCACCAGCAGAGCAGGCGACACAGATACGCAGTATTTT